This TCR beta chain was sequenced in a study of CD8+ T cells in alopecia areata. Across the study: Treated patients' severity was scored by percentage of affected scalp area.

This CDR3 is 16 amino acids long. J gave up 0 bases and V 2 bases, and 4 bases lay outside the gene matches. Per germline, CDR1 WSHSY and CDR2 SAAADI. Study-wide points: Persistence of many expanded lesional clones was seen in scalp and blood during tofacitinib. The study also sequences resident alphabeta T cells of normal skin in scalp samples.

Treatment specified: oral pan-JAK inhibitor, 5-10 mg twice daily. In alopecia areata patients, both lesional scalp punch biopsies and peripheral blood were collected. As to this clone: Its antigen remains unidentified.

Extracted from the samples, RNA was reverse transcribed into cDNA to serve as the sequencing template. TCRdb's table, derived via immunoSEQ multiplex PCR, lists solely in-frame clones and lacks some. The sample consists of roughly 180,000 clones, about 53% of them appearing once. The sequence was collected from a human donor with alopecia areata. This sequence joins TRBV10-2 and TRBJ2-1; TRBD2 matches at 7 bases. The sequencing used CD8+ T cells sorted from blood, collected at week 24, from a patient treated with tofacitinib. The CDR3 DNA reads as TGCGCCAGCAGTGAGCAGCGGGGAACCTCCTACAATGAGCAGTTCTTC. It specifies CASSEQRGTSYNEQFF.